Shown below are 16 T cell receptor beta chains from a single sample sequenced in a study of blood T cell repertoires in COVID-19. Data came from immunoSEQ multiplex PCR; TCRdb stores just in-frame clones and leaves some out. The profile covers 200,000 or so clones, with 86% appearing a single time and about 4% taken by the ten largest. The specimen was PBMCs or T cells enriched from blood (not recorded which). These receptors were obtained from a woman aged 40-49 years with acute COVID-19.

The V and J genes are TRBV7-9 and TRBJ2-2; D unresolved. Germline V gene lookup returns CDR1 SEHNR and CDR2 FQNEAQ (reference sequence). Trimming left V 5 bases short and J 6 bases short, with 13 bases between. The CDR3 runs 14 residues. CDR3: CASSPLLGAGELFF. The CDR3 region has the DNA TGTGCCAGCAGCCCGCTCTTGGGCGCCGGGGAGCTGTTTTTT.

This clone was detected only once. V gene TRBV5-1 combines with J gene TRBJ2-7, with a weak D call TRBD1 (5 bases). CDR1 is SGHRS and CDR2 is YFSETQ in the germline V gene. The CDR3 has 14 amino acids. V was cut by 0 bases and J by 8 bases, with 15 bases left in between. CDR3 bases: TGCGCCAGCAGCTTGGAGGGGCAAGGCGGCAAGCAGTACTTC. Protein sequence: CASSLEGQGGKQYF.

The chain combines TRBV4-1 with TRBJ1-6; possibly TRBD1 for D (5 bases). Germline V gene data show CDR1 as MGHRA and CDR2 as YSYEKL. V lost 4 bases and J lost 10, with 17 bases in between. The CDR3 is 15 residues long. The CDR3 loop reads CASSPGKGKESPLHF. CDR3 nucleotides: TGCGCCAGCAGCCCCGGTAAGGGGAAAGAATCACCCCTCCACTTT.

The CDR3 DNA follows: TGTGCCAGCAGCGTAGACAGCGGGGGGGCCTTCGACACCGGGGAGCTGTTTTTT. Its protein product is CASSVDSGGAFDTGELFF. The gene calls are TRBV9 and TRBJ2-2; 10 nucleotides match TRBD2. This CDR3 is built from 18 residues. The germline V gene encodes CDR1 SGDLS and CDR2 YYNGEE. J lost 3 bases, V lost 0 bases, and 8 bases had no gene match.

This clone has just one count. This chain joins TRBV30 and TRBJ2-3, with 7 bases matching TRBD2. The germline CDR1 and CDR2 sequences are GTSNPN and SVGIG (reference sequence). CDR3 length: 17 residues. Trimming removed 2 bases from V and 2 bases from J; junction bases left unmatched: 13. The CDR3 coding sequence is TGTGCCTGGAGTTCATCCCTTAGCGGGCGGCTCACAGATACGCAGTATTTT. Its translation is CAWSSSLSGRLTDTQYF.

This chain links TRBV18 with TRBJ2-3; 7 bases fit TRBD2. This CDR3 is built from 15 residues. V trimming: 3 bases; J trimming: 2 bases; junction bases outside the gene matches: 5. Germline CDR1 is KGHSH and CDR2 is LQKENI. The CDR3 here is CASSPVAGSTDTQYF. DNA for the CDR3: TGTGCCAGCTCACCCGTAGCGGGCTCCACAGATACGCAGTATTTT.

V is TRBV28 and J is TRBJ1-1; a possible D gene is TRBD1 (5 bases). Trimming removed 4 bases from V and 4 bases from J, with 16 bases in between. CDR3 length: 15 amino acids. The germline V gene encodes CDR1 MDHEN and CDR2 SYDVKM. In DNA, the CDR3 is TGTGCCAGCAGTTCAGTTTCGGGGGGATCCACTGAAGCTTTCTTT. Translation: CASSSVSGGSTEAFF.

The chain uses TRBV6-5 and TRBJ1-5, with 9 bases identical to TRBD1. With V trimmed by 6 bases and J by 1 base, 4 bases remained unmatched. There are 15 residues in the CDR3. Germline V gene sequence: CDR1 MNHEY, CDR2 SVGAGI. The CDR3 nucleotides are TGTGCCAGCAGACGCGACAGGGGGAGCAATCAGCCCCAGCATTTT. It encodes CASRRDRGSNQPQHF.

V usage is TRBV5-1 and J usage is TRBJ2-1; D perhaps matches TRBD1 (6 bases). The CDR3 consists of 13 residues. V lost 3 bases to trimming and J lost 7 bases, with 11 bases between them. The V gene's germline CDR1 is SGHRS and CDR2 YFSETQ. The CDR3 sequence: CASSYSTGNEQFF. CDR3 DNA: TGCGCCAGCAGCTATTCGACAGGAAATGAGCAGTTCTTC. The variable domain in full, with the rest retrieved from reference TRBV5-1 and TRBJ2-1, is KAGVTQTPRYLIKTRGQQVTLSCSPISGHRSVSWYQQTPGQGLQFLFEYFSETQRNKGNFPGRFSGRQFSNSRSEMNVSTLELGDSALYLCASSYSTGNEQFFGPGTRLTVL.

The CDR3 region has the DNA TGTGCCAGCGCCGGGACAGTTAATTCACCCCTCCACTTT. Its protein is CASAGTVNSPLHF. This chain uses TRBV2 with TRBJ1-6; 7 bases fit TRBD1. With V trimmed by 8 bases and J by 6 bases, 4 bases remained unmatched. The CDR3 is 13 amino acids. The germline V gene has CDR1 SNHLY and CDR2 FYNNEI.

CDR3 in amino acids: CASSLIVRGPYNEQFF. The CDR3 DNA reads as TGTGCCAGCAGCTTAATTGTGCGGGGACCCTACAATGAGCAGTTCTTC. This chain links TRBV7-9 with TRBJ2-1, with a weak D call TRBD2 (6 bases). V was trimmed by 2 bases and J by 2 bases, leaving 13 bases between them. The CDR3 loop spans 16 amino acids. Looked up from germline, CDR1 is SEHNR and CDR2 is FQNEAQ (reference sequence).

As to this clone: Other DNA sequences from this sample encode an identical CDR3 as well. This chain links TRBV9 with TRBJ1-1, with D possibly TRBD1 on 6 matching bases. CDR1 SGDLS and CDR2 YYNGEE come from the germline V gene. Trimming left V 3 bases short and J 1 base short, with 7 bases between. The length of the CDR3 is 13 residues. Here the CDR3 DNA reads TGTGCCAGCAGCGGGGGGCAGAACACTGAAGCTTTCTTT. This gives the protein CASSGGQNTEAFF.

The chain uses TRBV14 and TRBJ1-1, with D unresolved. CDR3 length: 13 residues. Trimming stripped 7 bases from V and 4 bases from J, with 13 bases between. Germline values: CDR1 SGHDN, CDR2 FVKESK. Here the CDR3 reads CASTLGRGTEAFF. The CDR3 nucleotides read TGTGCCAGCACCTTGGGCCGGGGCACTGAAGCTTTCTTT. Full variable domain (missing parts from reference TRBV14 and TRBJ1-1): EAGVTQFPSHSVIEKGQTVTLRCDPISGHDNLYWYRRVMGKEIKFLLHFVKESKQDESGMPNNRFLAERTGGTYSTLKVQPAELEDSGVYFCASTLGRGTEAFFGQGTRLTVV.

J is TRBJ1-3 and V is TRBV2, with 7 bases aligning to TRBD1. V shed 6 bases, J shed 0 bases, and the junction held 8 bases outside the gene matches. Germline CDR1 SNHLY, CDR2 FYNNEI. This CDR3 contains 16 residues. CDR3 nucleotide sequence: TGTGCCAGCAGCCCGACAGGGCCCTACTCTGGAAACACCATATATTTT. It specifies CASSPTGPYSGNTIYF.

The rearrangement links TRBV7-2 to TRBJ1-5, with D possibly TRBD1 on 5 matching bases. V lost 4 bases to trimming and J lost 6 bases, with 10 bases between them. The germline V gene has CDR1 SGHTA and CDR2 FQGNSA. This CDR3 spans 13 amino acids. DNA for the CDR3: TGTGCCAGCAGCTGGGGGGGGAGTCAGCCCCAGCATTTT. It is translated as CASSWGGSQPQHF.

The chain employs TRBV2 and TRBJ1-1; 8 bases align to TRBD1. From germline, CDR1 is SNHLY and CDR2 FYNNEI. The V and J ends lost 2 bases and 5 bases, in that order; junction bases with no gene match: 4. This CDR3 is 14 amino acids long. The CDR3 nucleotides are TGTGCCAGCAGTGAAAGGACAGGGCGGACTGAAGCTTTCTTT. Translation gives CASSERTGRTEAFF.